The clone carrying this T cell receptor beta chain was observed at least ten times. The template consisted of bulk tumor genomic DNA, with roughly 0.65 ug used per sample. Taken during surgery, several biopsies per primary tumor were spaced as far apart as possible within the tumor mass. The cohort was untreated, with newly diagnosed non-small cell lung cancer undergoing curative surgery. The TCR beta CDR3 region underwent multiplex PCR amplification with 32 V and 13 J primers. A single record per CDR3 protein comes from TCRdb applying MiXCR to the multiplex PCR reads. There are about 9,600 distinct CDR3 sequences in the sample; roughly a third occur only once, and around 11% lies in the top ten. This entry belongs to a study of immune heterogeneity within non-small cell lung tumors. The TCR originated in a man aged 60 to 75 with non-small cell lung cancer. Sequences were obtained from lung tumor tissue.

CDR3 region: CASSRSGTASGNTIYF. CDR3 sequence (DNA): TGTGCCAGCAGCAGATCCGGGACAGCTTCTGGAAACACCATATATTTT. This sequence joins TRBV5-4 and TRBJ1-3; TRBD1 aligns across 7 bases. This CDR3 has 16 amino acids. In germline, CDR1 is SGHNT, CDR2 YYREEE (reference sequence). V shed 4 bases and J 1 base; nucleotides not matched to a gene: 8.